This T cell receptor beta chain was recovered during a study of blood T cell repertoires in COVID-19. In the study overall: Sites across the United States, Italy and Spain contributed samples from acute and convalescent COVID-19. PBMCs, B-cell-depleted T cells, or T cells provided the cDNA or gDNA that made up the material.

Methods used by the authors: Amplification from reference gene primers served as the basis for estimated nucleated cell counts. This table comes from immunoSEQ multiplex PCR, and its TCRdb copy is limited to in-frame clones, with some not included. The DNA gave D and trimming, while V, J and clone size come from that table. The repertoire holds about 200,000 clones, around 84% seen once, with about 12% in the top ten. This CDR3 is built from 17 residues. Germline V gives CDR1 SGDLS, CDR2 YYNGEE. V lost 0 bases and J lost 3, with 18 bases in between. Sequenced: peripheral blood. This TCR was recovered from a human donor in a cohort sampled during active COVID-19. This rearrangement joins TRBV9 to TRBJ2-5, with a weak D call TRBD1 (6 bases). The CDR3 DNA sequence: TGTGCCAGCAGCGTAGCCAGGGGCCGTCGGACGAAAGAGACCCAGTACTTC. Protein product: CASSVARGRRTKETQYF.